Detailed here is one T cell receptor beta chain. What it binds is unknown. Sequenced by immunoSEQ multiplex PCR; TCRdb stores in-frame clones only, minus some. The sample shows about 15,000 clones, around 81% of them seen only once. The data were obtained in a study of T cells and Merkel cell carcinoma outcomes. Germline values: CDR1 SNHLY, CDR2 FYNNEI. The CDR3 length is 14 residues. The V gene end was trimmed by 5 bases and the J gene end by 6 bases; junction bases not matched to a gene: 5. Findings and limits, study-wide: Repertoire plus T-cell density reportedly predicted Merkel cell carcinoma outcomes.

Sequencing used tumor tissue from Merkel cell carcinoma. The source of this sequence is a human donor with Merkel cell carcinoma. The chain is built from TRBV2 and TRBJ1-1, with 11 nucleotides matching TRBD1. DNA of the CDR3: TGTGCCAGCAGTTATGGACAGGGGGCTTCTGAAGCTTTCTTT. Protein: CASSYGQGASEAFF.